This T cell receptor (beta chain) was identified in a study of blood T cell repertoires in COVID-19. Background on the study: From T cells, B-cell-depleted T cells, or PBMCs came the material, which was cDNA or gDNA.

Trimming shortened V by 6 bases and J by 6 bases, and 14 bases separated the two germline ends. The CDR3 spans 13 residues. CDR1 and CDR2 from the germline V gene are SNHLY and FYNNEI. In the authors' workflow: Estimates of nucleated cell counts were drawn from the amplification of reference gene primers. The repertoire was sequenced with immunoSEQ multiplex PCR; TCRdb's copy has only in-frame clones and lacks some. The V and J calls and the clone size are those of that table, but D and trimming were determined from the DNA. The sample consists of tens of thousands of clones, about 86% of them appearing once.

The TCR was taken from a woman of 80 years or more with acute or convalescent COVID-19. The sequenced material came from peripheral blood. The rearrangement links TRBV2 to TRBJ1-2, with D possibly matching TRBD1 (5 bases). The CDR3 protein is CASRARQGNGYTF. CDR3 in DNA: TGTGCCAGCAGGGCCCGTCAGGGAAATGGCTACACCTTC.